The subject of this entry is one T cell receptor (beta chain). TCRdb re-analysed the 5' RACE reads in MiXCR, keeping a single row per CDR3 protein. The sample has 45,000 or so distinct CDR3 sequences, about 7.4% seen once; the top ten hold roughly an eighth. The data originate from a study of spatial heterogeneity in lung cancer. Germline V gene lookup returns CDR1 SQVTM and CDR2 ANQGSEA. The CDR3 extends over 13 amino acids. Stated time point: sample taken at primary tumor resection. TCRs were sequenced from unsorted whole RNA of tumor, nontumor lung or PBMC. The sequencing used PBMCs, collected at surgery. This sequence joins TRBV29-1 and TRBJ2-7, with D possibly TRBD2 on 6 matching bases. The receptor's source is a female donor with early-stage non-small cell lung cancer. The CDR3 here is CSVLGGGSYEQYF. The CDR3 nucleotides are TGCAGTGTACTGGGGGGAGGCTCCTACGAGCAGTACTTC.